These 22 T cell receptor beta chains came from one sample sequenced in a study of metastatic and nonmetastatic thyroid tumors. Thyroid surgery took place with no prior treatment in any patient. TCRdb re-called the PCR reads via MiXCR. The table has approximately 23,000 clones, approximately 35% seen once. Source material: blood. All receptors derive from a male donor with papillary thyroid cancer or a benign thyroid nodule (not recorded which). Some clones in this sample may be carry-over from other donors' samples.

The chain recombines TRBV11-1 with TRBJ2-2; D remains unclear. V was pared by 1 base and J by 0 bases, with 9 bases between. The CDR3 is 16 residues long. Germline loops: CDR1 SGHAT, CDR2 FQDESV (reference sequence). The CDR3 nucleotides read TGTGCCAGCAGCTTAGGCCCAGTGACGAACACCGGGGAGCTGTTTTTT. This codes for CASSLGPVTNTGELFF.

This clone was observed at least ten times. The CDR3 does not close with the conserved phenylalanine or tryptophan, likely indicating a read error. Because the CDR3's place on the DNA is in doubt, the DNA is left out and the CDR3 is given as listed by TCRdb. The chain has TRBV7-2 and TRBJ2-4. The length of the CDR3 is 8 amino acids, counting both ends. Germline CDR1 is SGHTA and CDR2 is FQGNSA. CDR3: CASSLTPS.

This clone appeared a few times. The gene calls are TRBV19 and TRBJ2-6; D perhaps matches TRBD2 (5 bases). V gave up 3 bases and J gave up 2 bases, with 8 bases separating them. The germline gives CDR1 LNHDA, CDR2 SQIVND (reference sequence). This CDR3 is built from 15 residues. For the CDR3, the DNA is TGTGCCAGTAGTATCGGGGTGGCTGGGGCCAACGTCCTGACTTTC. This codes for CASSIGVAGANVLTF.

In this sample, this clone turned up many times. This specimen includes other DNA sequences encoding the same CDR3. The chain has TRBV6-4 and TRBJ2-3; D unresolved. Trimming shortened V by 5 bases and J by 6 bases, and 18 bases separated the two germline ends. Germline CDR1 reads MRHNA; CDR2 reads SNTAGT. The CDR3 runs 15 residues. CDR3 amino acids: CASSPAPEPTDTQYF. CDR3 nucleotides: TGTGCCAGCAGTCCGGCGCCGGAGCCCACGGATACGCAGTATTTT.

V is TRBV20-1 and J is TRBJ2-7; 10 bases agree with TRBD2. Per the germline V gene, CDR1 is DFQATT and CDR2 is SNEGSKA (reference sequence). Trimming took 6 bases from V and 0 from J; bases not matched to a gene: 8. This CDR3 region has 15 residues. The CDR3 here is CSAPPSGSVSYEQYF. The CDR3 region has the DNA TGCAGTGCGCCGCCTAGCGGGAGTGTCTCCTACGAGCAGTACTTC.

This clone was seen more than once but under ten times. The genes are TRBV20-1 and TRBJ2-5, with 14 bases fitting TRBD2. This CDR3 has 23 amino acids. With 3 bases clipped from V and 5 bases from J, the junction kept 29 bases outside the gene matches. Germline V CDR1 and CDR2: DFQATT, SNEGSKA (reference sequence). The CDR3 loop reads CSARGYREALSWGTSGSRETQYF. CDR3 DNA: TGCAGTGCTAGGGGGTACAGGGAAGCTTTATCCTGGGGGACTAGCGGGAGCCGGGAGACCCAGTACTTC.

This clone was observed at least ten times. This may come from a read error, since a much larger clone is one base off. This is likely a read error, given that the CDR3 carries no conserved phenylalanine or tryptophan at its end. This sequence joins TRBV20-1 and TRBJ2-1; the D gene is possibly TRBD2 (6 bases). Germline CDR1 DFQATT, CDR2 SNEGSKA (reference sequence). The CDR3 sequence is 16 residues long. V was clipped by 4 bases and J by 2 bases, with 18 bases between them. CDR3 coding DNA: TGCAGTGCTAATAGGGGCGGGACGATCCCCTACAATGAGCAGTTCGTC. Translating it yields CSANRGGTIPYNEQFV.

By proportion, this clone is medium-sized. The J gene is TRBJ1-1, the V gene TRBV19; no clear D. In germline, CDR1 is LNHDA, CDR2 SQIVND (reference sequence). Trimming removed 7 bases from V and 5 bases from J, with 20 bases in between. The length of the CDR3 is 15 residues. The CDR3 reads CASTFAGTVRTEAFF. The CDR3 DNA reads TGTGCCAGTACCTTCGCCGGCACGGTTAGAACTGAAGCTTTCTTT. The full variable domain, rest sourced from reference TRBV19 and TRBJ1-1, is DGGITQSPKYLFRKEGQNVTLSCEQNLNHDAMYWYRQDPGQGLRLIYYSQIVNDFQKGDIAEGYSVSREKKESFPLTVTSAQKNPTAFYLCASTFAGTVRTEAFFGQGTRLTVV.

The J gene is TRBJ2-3, the V gene TRBV11-1; D is unclear. The germline V gene encodes CDR1 SGHAT and CDR2 FQDESV (reference sequence). The CDR3 loop spans 12 amino acids. V was trimmed by 2 bases and J by 5 bases, leaving 5 bases between them. CDR3 amino acids: CASSLFVDTQYF. In DNA, the CDR3 is TGTGCCAGCAGCTTATTTGTAGATACGCAGTATTTT.

The CDR3 protein is CASRLGGAGTANTGELFF. The DNA of the CDR3 is TGTGCCAGCAGATTAGGTGGAGCGGGAACTGCTAACACCGGGGAGCTGTTTTTT. The chain combines TRBV19 with TRBJ2-2; 7 bases map to TRBD2. The CDR3 spans 18 residues. V gave up 9 bases and J gave up 2 bases; unmatched junction bases: 18. Germline CDR1 and CDR2: LNHDA and SQIVND (reference sequence).

This clone was observed a few times. This chain connects TRBV20-1 to TRBJ1-3, with TRBD1 as a possible D gene (6 bases). Germline-derived CDR1 and CDR2 are DFQATT and SNEGSKA (reference sequence). The ends were cut back, 7 bases at V and 0 bases at J, with 10 bases in the middle. The CDR3 extends over 13 amino acids. CDR3 sequence: CSVPGVSGNTIYF. CDR3 coding DNA: TGCAGTGTTCCAGGGGTCTCTGGAAACACCATATATTTT.

At least ten counts were recorded for this clone. The chain uses TRBV6-1 and TRBJ2-1, with D perhaps matching TRBD1 (6 bases). The CDR3 loop spans 12 amino acids. V dropped 8 bases and J dropped 9 bases, with 14 bases sitting between them. The germline V gene has CDR1 MNHNS and CDR2 SASEGT. The CDR3 protein is CASGTLGGEQFF. The CDR3 DNA is TGTGCCAGCGGGACCCTAGGGGGTGAGCAGTTCTTC.

The V gene is TRBV11-2, the J gene TRBJ2-7; D gene ambiguous. V was pared by 10 bases and J by 0 bases, with 22 bases between. In germline, CDR1 is SGHAT, CDR2 FQNNGV. The CDR3 has 16 residues. CDR3 protein: CAIRTQAVKFSYEQYF. The CDR3 DNA is TGTGCCATCAGAACCCAGGCGGTGAAATTCTCCTACGAGCAGTACTTC.

This clone came up many times. The genes are TRBV10-2 and TRBJ2-3; 10 bases are shared with TRBD1. The length of the CDR3 is 15 residues. Germline assignment: CDR1 WSHSY and CDR2 SAAADI. Trimming took 6 bases from V and 4 from J; bases not matched to a gene: 7. CDR3 sequence (DNA): TGCGCCAGCAGCCCACGGACAGGGGGTGCAGATACGCAGTATTTT. It specifies CASSPRTGGADTQYF.

The table lists this clone with a few counts. The chain carries TRBV20-1 and TRBJ2-2, with 13 bases identical to TRBD2. J was trimmed by 3 bases and V by 1 base; bases with no gene match: 2. The CDR3 consists of 16 residues. Per the germline V gene, CDR1 is DFQATT and CDR2 is SNEGSKA (reference sequence). The CDR3 DNA follows: TGCAGTGCTAGAGGGACTAGCGGGGGTGACACCGGGGAGCTGTTTTTT. It yields the protein CSARGTSGGDTGELFF.

This chain joins TRBV24-1 and TRBJ2-1, with D unresolved. Germline-derived CDR1 and CDR2 are KGHDR and SFDVKD. Trimming left V 9 bases short and J 0 bases short, with 8 bases between. The CDR3 runs to 13 residues. CDR3 loop: CATLGSSYNEQFF. The CDR3 nucleotides read TGTGCCACCTTGGGCAGCTCCTACAATGAGCAGTTCTTC.

V gene TRBV20-1 combines with J gene TRBJ1-2, with TRBD1 matching over 9 bases. The CDR3 contains 13 residues. The V gene's germline CDR1 is DFQATT and CDR2 SNEGSKA (reference sequence). V trimming: 4 bases; J trimming: 4 bases; junction bases outside the gene matches: 4. CDR3 residues: CSAIPGQGYGYTF. For the CDR3, the DNA is TGCAGTGCTATACCGGGACAGGGCTATGGCTACACCTTC.

The CDR3 nucleotides are TGCGCCAGCAGCCAAGAGAGGGGGAAATCCTACGAGCAGTACTTC. It codes for CASSQERGKSYEQYF. The chain combines TRBV4-1 with TRBJ2-7; D might be TRBD1 (6 bases). V lost 0 bases and J lost 1, with 10 bases in between. Per the germline V gene, CDR1 is MGHRA and CDR2 is YSYEKL. This CDR3 has 15 amino acids.

This clone was counted ten times or more. The chain employs TRBV25-1 and TRBJ1-5; D not resolved. Between the trimmed V and J ends, which lost 4 bases and 0 bases, there was a span of 7 bases. The CDR3 contains 14 residues. The germline CDR1 and CDR2 sequences are MGHDK and SYGVNS. The CDR3 DNA reads TGTGCCAGCAGTGGACACCGTAGCAATCAGCCCCAGCATTTT. Translation gives CASSGHRSNQPQHF.

This clone is termed medium-sized. The V call is TRBV28, the J call TRBJ1-1; D is uncertain. The CDR3 consists of 11 residues. Germline V gene lookup returns CDR1 MDHEN and CDR2 SYDVKM. The germline V and J ends were trimmed by 10 bases and 1 base, with 7 bases remaining between them. CDR3 nucleotide sequence: TGTGCCACTCTAGAGAACACTGAAGCTTTCTTT. Translated: CATLENTEAFF. Supplemented by reference TRBV28 and TRBJ1-1, the full variable domain reads DVKVTQSSRYLVKRTGEKVFLECVQDMDHENMFWYRQDPGLGLRLIYFSYDVKMKEKGDIPEGYSVSREKKERFSLILESASTNQTSMYLCATLENTEAFFGQGTRLTVV.

In its sample, this clone ranks as medium-sized. The rearrangement uses TRBV20-1 and TRBJ2-5; D gene ambiguous. Germline values: CDR1 DFQATT, CDR2 SNEGSKA (reference sequence). The CDR3 totals 16 residues. V gave up 3 bases and J gave up 4 bases, with 21 bases separating them. CDR3 region: CSASSSQPLQPETQYF. For the CDR3, the DNA is TGCAGTGCTAGTTCTAGTCAACCTCTCCAACCAGAGACCCAGTACTTC.

This clone was counted a few times. J is TRBJ1-6 and V is TRBV6-5; D is unclear. CDR3 length: 16 residues. Trimming took 2 bases from V and 0 from J, leaving 8 bases between them. The germline gives CDR1 MNHEY, CDR2 SVGAGI. DNA for the CDR3: TGTGCCAGCAGTTACGGGTGTAGCTCCTATAATTCACCCCTCCACTTT. Protein sequence: CASSYGCSSYNSPLHF.